One TCR beta chain is described in this entry. CDR3 length equals 19 residues. Trimming pared 9 bases from V and 1 base from J, leaving 29 bases between. Germline lookup yields CDR1 MDHEN and CDR2 SYDVKM. The entry originates in a study of T cells after posttransplantation cyclophosphamide. The method was immunoSEQ multiplex PCR; TCRdb's version includes in-frame clones alone and lacks a portion of them. The sample shows tens of thousands of clones, more than 70% of them seen only once. A marrow graft followed busulfan-fludarabine conditioning, with cyclophosphamide on days +3 and +4. The specimen was CD4+ T cells sorted from blood, collected 1,800 to 2,000 days after a stem cell transplant with posttransplant cyclophosphamide. The chain recombines TRBV28 with TRBJ2-3, with D perhaps TRBD2 (6 bases). The receptor was isolated from a female patient aged 40-49 years who received an allogeneic stem cell transplant from a related donor, was CMV-positive, and had no GVHD. The graft donor may be the source of some T cells. DNA for the CDR3: TGTGCCAGTAGTAATGGGGGGAGAGGGATAGGCTTACGCACAGATACGCAGTATTTT. It is translated as CASSNGGRGIGLRTDTQYF.